The present T cell receptor (beta chain) was sequenced within a study of T cells in Graves' hyperthyroidism and ophthalmopathy. Of note for this clonotype: This sequence may be a read error, since a much larger clone differs from it by one base.

Amplification targeted TCR beta CDR3 regions from RNA transcripts. HTBI primers were the set used in a first-round RT-PCR of the TCR CDR3. TCRdb analysed the multiplex PCR reads with MiXCR anew, one entry per CDR3 protein. Among a few hundred thousand distinct CDR3 sequences listed, over 12% were seen once. Germline-derived CDR1 and CDR2 are MDHEN and SYDVKM. The length of the CDR3 is 11 residues. The V and J genes are TRBV28 and TRBJ1-2; D unclear. The receptor comes from a woman in her forties or fifties with Graves' hyperthyroidism that later progressed to Graves' ophthalmopathy. The sample was blood. CDR3 in amino acids: CVSVRNYGYTF. Here the CDR3 DNA reads TGTGTCAGCGTACGAAACTATGGCTACACCTTC.